This T cell receptor (beta chain) is drawn from a study of memory CD4+ T cells and cytomegalovirus serostatus. Overall study findings and caveats: CMV serostatus prediction reached median AUC approximately 0.95, or 0.91 with US-trained model. Each of roughly 65 CMV-associated TCRbeta sequences occurred in one to five individuals. Suggested: most of the CMV-linked TCR signature lies in CD4+ memory cells.

V was pared by 4 bases and J by 2 bases, with 14 bases between. Germline CDR1 reads LNHDA; CDR2 reads SQIVND (reference sequence). The CDR3 runs to 15 residues. The sort gate was single viable CD3+CD4+CD8-CD45RO+ cells for memory CD4+ T cells. CMV serostatus came from serum IgG against pp150, pp28, p38, p52. Here immunoSEQ multiplex PCR was the method, and the copy in TCRdb shows in-frame clones only, minus some. The repertoire holds 80,000 or so clones, just under 80% seen once, with 2.5% to 3% in the top ten. As to this clone: Its specificity is not known.

This chain links TRBV19 with TRBJ2-5, with D perhaps matching TRBD1 or TRBD2 (5 bases each). The specimen sequenced was memory CD4+ T cells from blood. This clonotype originated in an adult in good health and CMV-seropositive. This CDR3 is CASSTTGTTQETQYF. DNA for the CDR3: TGTGCCAGTAGTACTACCGGGACGACTCAAGAGACCCAGTACTTC.